In this sample, the clone carrying this TCR beta chain turned up a few times. Its target is unknown. CDR1 and CDR2 from the germline V gene are MNHEY and SVGAGI. V lost 0 bases and J lost 5, with 13 bases in between. This CDR3 comprises 15 residues. TCRdb used MiXCR to reprocess the 5' RACE reads, holding one entry per CDR3 protein. This sample yields 300,000 or so distinct CDR3 sequences, of which less than 9.5% are seen a single time; approximately 7% belongs to the top ten. The data were obtained in a study of identical twins. General study findings and limits: A lower insertion count was a feature of abundant cord blood beta clonotypes, with no such feature in memory repertoires. Out-of-frame TCR alpha sharing observed in monozygotic twins exceeded model estimates.

The same sample was also studied in work on yellow fever vaccine responses in identical twins.

The material sequenced was CD8+ T cells sorted from blood. The chain carries TRBV6-5 and TRBJ2-5, with D uncertain. This clonotype was obtained from a woman under 30 in good health. CDR3 protein: CASSYSGRRVETQYF. In DNA form, the CDR3 reads TGTGCCAGCAGTTACTCCGGGCGCCGGGTCGAGACCCAGTACTTC.